Listed here are 10 T cell receptor beta chains from one sample, sequenced in a study of cytomegalovirus exposure and HLA in healthy donors. 13 Jbeta primers and 60 Vbeta primers were used for the PCR. Method: immunoSEQ multiplex PCR; TCRdb's copy keeps in-frame clones and lacks some. The repertoire has under 150,000 clones, less than 85% of them found once; the top ten carry nearly 7%. Sequencing used PBMCs. The receptors derive from a man aged 35 to 55 in good health and CMV-seropositive.

The V gene is TRBV28, the J gene TRBJ2-7; D remains ambiguous. The ends were cut back, 3 bases at V and 3 bases at J, with 3 bases in the middle. The CDR3 runs to 11 residues. CDR1 is MDHEN and CDR2 is SYDVKM in the germline V gene. The CDR3 loop reads CASSFSYEQYF. Written as DNA, the CDR3 is TGTGCCAGCAGTTTTAGCTACGAGCAGTACTTC.

The CDR3 DNA sequence: TGTGCCAGCAGCGCCGAAGAGGGGGCGTATGATGAAGCTTTCTTT. This translates into CASSAEEGAYDEAFF. The V and J genes are TRBV9 and TRBJ1-1; 7 nucleotides agree with TRBD1. Germline lookup yields CDR1 SGDLS and CDR2 YYNGEE. The J segment lost 7 bases and the V segment lost 3 bases, leaving 12 bases of the junction unmatched. This CDR3 is built from 15 residues.

V is TRBV5-1 and J is TRBJ2-1; D is possibly TRBD1 (5 bases). The CDR3 extends over 14 amino acids. Germline CDR1 and CDR2: SGHRS and YFSETQ. V lost 2 bases and J 1 base, leaving 7 bases between the germline ends. CDR3: CASSLTGSYNEQFF. The CDR3 DNA reads TGCGCCAGCAGCTTAACAGGTTCCTACAATGAGCAGTTCTTC. Looking up the rest from reference TRBV5-1 and TRBJ2-1 gives the full variable domain: KAGVTQTPRYLIKTRGQQVTLSCSPISGHRSVSWYQQTPGQGLQFLFEYFSETQRNKGNFPGRFSGRQFSNSRSEMNVSTLELGDSALYLCASSLTGSYNEQFFGPGTRLTVL.

As for this clone: At one end, the junction sequence differs from germline, possibly due to a read error. J is TRBJ1-4 and V is TRBV4-1; 7 bases agree with TRBD1. This CDR3 comprises 17 residues. Germline CDR1 reads MGHRA; CDR2 reads YSYEKL. CDR3 nucleotides: TGCGCCAACAGCCAAGGTACGTCGGGGACAGTTAATGAAAAACTGTTTTTT. Its protein is CANSQGTSGTVNEKLFF.

The chain joins TRBV7-8 to TRBJ2-7; D perhaps matches TRBD2 (6 bases). Germline V gene data show CDR1 as SGHVS and CDR2 as FQNEAQ. The V end lost 5 bases, the J end lost 2 bases, and 19 bases lay between the germline ends. The CDR3 contains 16 residues. CDR3 sequence: CASSLSSAGKAYEQYF. The CDR3 DNA is TGTGCCAGCAGCCTCTCCAGTGCGGGAAAGGCCTACGAGCAGTACTTC.

The rearrangement links TRBV20-1 to TRBJ2-1; possible D gene TRBD2, 5 bases. Trimming left V 6 bases short and J 15 bases short, with 15 bases between. CDR3 length: 10 amino acids. CDR1 and CDR2 (germline): DFQATT, SNEGSKA (reference sequence). As DNA, the CDR3 is TGCAGTGCGCTAGAAAGAGAGGGGTTCTTC. This encodes CSALEREGFF.

The table lists this clone with a count of one. The rearrangement joins TRBV7-9 to TRBJ2-5; perhaps TRBD1 as D (5 bases). Per germline, CDR1 SEHNR and CDR2 FQNEAQ (reference sequence). V gave up 4 bases and J gave up 5 bases, with 11 bases separating them. This CDR3 has 13 residues. This chain's CDR3 is CASSYTGLETQYF. The CDR3 region has the DNA TGTGCCAGCAGCTATACAGGTTTGGAGACCCAGTACTTC.

The gene calls are TRBV28 and TRBJ2-2; D possibly corresponds to TRBD2 (5 bases). The CDR3 extends over 13 amino acids. The germline V gene encodes CDR1 MDHEN and CDR2 SYDVKM. V was pared by 6 bases and J by 5 bases, with 10 bases between. Here the CDR3 reads CASSSGETGELFF. In nucleotides, the CDR3 is TGTGCCAGCAGCTCCGGGGAAACCGGGGAGCTGTTTTTT.

This chain joins TRBV23-1 and TRBJ2-7; maybe TRBD2 (6 bases). TRBV23-1 is classed as an ORF, of uncertain function. V was shortened by 4 bases and J by 6 bases, with 28 bases between the two germline ends. The CDR3 sequence is 18 residues long. CDR3 sequence: CASSPFGGGVQVHFEQYF. The CDR3 DNA reads TGCGCCAGCAGTCCATTCGGAGGCGGGGTACAGGTGCATTTCGAGCAGTACTTC.

This sequence joins TRBV7-8 and TRBJ2-5, with D possibly matching TRBD1 (5 bases). TRBJ2-7 matches the DNA end more closely, so the J call is doubtful. Germline loops: CDR1 SGHVS, CDR2 FQNEAQ. The CDR3 has 14 amino acids. The chain's CDR3 is CASSFRAIPYEQYF. The DNA of the CDR3 is TGTGCCAGCAGCTTCAGGGCGATCCCCTACGAGCAGTACTTC.